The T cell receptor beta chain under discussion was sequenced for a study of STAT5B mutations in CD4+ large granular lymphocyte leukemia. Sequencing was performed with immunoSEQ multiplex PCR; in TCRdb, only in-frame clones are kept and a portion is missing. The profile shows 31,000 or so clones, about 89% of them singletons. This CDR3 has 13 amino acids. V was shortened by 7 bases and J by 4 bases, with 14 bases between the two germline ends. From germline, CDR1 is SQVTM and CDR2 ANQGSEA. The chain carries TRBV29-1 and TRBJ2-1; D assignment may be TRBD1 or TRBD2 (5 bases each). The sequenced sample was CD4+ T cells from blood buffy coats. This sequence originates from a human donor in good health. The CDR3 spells CSGWGSGYNEQFF. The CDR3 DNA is TGCAGCGGCTGGGGGAGCGGTTACAATGAGCAGTTCTTC.